These 4 T cell receptor beta chains came from one sample sequenced in a study of blood T cell repertoires in COVID-19. Clones were sequenced by immunoSEQ multiplex PCR, and TCRdb holds only the in-frame ones, with some missing. The table lists about 280,000 clones, roughly 86% of them singletons. Sequences were obtained from peripheral blood. These receptors came from a woman aged 25-40 years who had recovered from COVID-19.

The J gene is TRBJ2-7, the V gene TRBV19, with 7 bases lining up with TRBD1. The CDR3 totals 16 residues. The germline gives CDR1 LNHDA, CDR2 SQIVND (reference sequence). V was clipped by 5 bases and J by 1 base; unmatched bases: 11. Here the CDR3 reads CASSPSFGRGSYEQYF. In DNA, the CDR3 is TGTGCCAGTAGTCCAAGCTTCGGCAGGGGGTCCTACGAGCAGTACTTC.

The chain has TRBV5-4 and TRBJ2-7; 8 nucleotides align to TRBD1. The trim removed 3 bases at V and 2 bases at J, leaving 1 base unmatched. The CDR3 is made up of 13 amino acids. Germline V gene lookup returns CDR1 SGHNT and CDR2 YYREEE (reference sequence). This chain's CDR3 is CASSSQGAYEQYF. CDR3 DNA: TGTGCCAGCAGCTCACAGGGGGCCTACGAGCAGTACTTC.

Here the CDR3 DNA reads TGTGCCAGCAGCCATCATTATGGCTACACCTTC. This sequence encodes CASSHHYGYTF. This chain connects TRBV3-1 (or the pseudogene TRBV3-2) to TRBJ1-2; D is unclear. Germline V gene sequence: CDR1 LGHDT, CDR2 YNNKEL (reference sequence). With 3 bases removed from V and 5 bases from J, the gap between germline ends came to 4 bases. The CDR3 is 11 residues long.

This clone showed up just once. The genes are TRBV3-1 (or the pseudogene TRBV3-2) and TRBJ1-1; TRBD1 matches at 7 bases. V was pared by 3 bases and J by 11 bases, with 9 bases of the junction left unmatched. The CDR3 consists of 13 residues. Germline V gene lookup returns CDR1 LGHDT and CDR2 YNNKEL (reference sequence). CDR3 in amino acids: CASSHRQGPGAFF. In DNA, the CDR3 is TGTGCCAGCAGCCATCGACAGGGACCGGGGGCTTTCTTT.